This T cell receptor beta chain was recovered during a study of blood T cells in healthy people across ages. The study, taken as a whole, reports: Comparison with aged donors showed that long-lived donors had more naive CD4+ cells and higher diversity. A strong correlation was found between TCR beta diversity and the percentage of naive T cells.

The CDR3 sequence is 13 residues long. The germline CDR1 and CDR2 sequences are SGHVS and FNYEAQ. For the second PCR, which ran for about 6 to 11 cycles, a sample-barcoded 5' primer and a J-beta primer mix were used. Carrying 12 random nucleotides, a template-switch adaptor labeled each individual cDNA molecule. TCRdb used MiXCR to reprocess the 5' RACE reads, holding one entry per CDR3 protein. The sample lists roughly 1.5 million distinct CDR3 sequences; approximately 43% were seen once. Total RNA was isolated from each sample in quantities of at least 5.5 micrograms. To note about this clonotype: Its cognate antigen is unknown.

The rearrangement uses TRBV7-6 and TRBJ2-5, with a tentative D call TRBD2 (5 bases). The J call may be wrong; the DNA end is better matched by TRBJ2-7. Input material: blood. The sequence came from a woman between 18 and 30 years old in good health. In DNA, the CDR3 is TGTGCCAGCAGCGTATTCGGGGTGGACGAGCAGTACTTC. It translates to CASSVFGVDEQYF.